What follows are 24 T cell receptor beta chains derived from one specimen sequenced in a study of tumor-infiltrating lymphocytes in primary liver carcinoma. From about 0.45 ug total RNA, TCR beta cDNA was generated with a primer in the constant region. Employing slightly modified ARM-PCR, three nested multiplex PCR rounds were run, and these gave rise to the TCR beta libraries. For around 9 cycles apiece, the opening two PCR rounds ran with TRBV1-TRBV30 forward primers and a C-beta reverse primer. One entry per CDR3 protein, called by TCRdb with MiXCR from the multiplex PCR reads. Found here are more than 70,000 distinct CDR3 sequences, around 70% of them singletons; the top ten hold approximately 19%. Co-extraction of RNA and DNA was performed on 20-30 mg of unsorted bulk tissue. Specimen: liver tumor tissue from sampling region 1. Noted subset: tumor region T1, superior pole. Source of these receptors: a man aged 40-50 years with primary liver carcinoma and hepatitis B virus infection.

The chain joins TRBV28 to TRBJ1-5; D unresolved. In germline, CDR1 is MDHEN, CDR2 SYDVKM. The CDR3 is 16 residues long. V was pared by 7 bases and J by 0 bases, with 16 bases between. Here the CDR3 reads CASKLPGSYSNQPQHF. In DNA form, the CDR3 reads TGTGCCAGCAAATTACCCGGGAGCTATAGCAATCAGCCCCAGCATTTT.

The chain employs TRBV29-1 and TRBJ1-4, with D perhaps TRBD1 (5 bases). This CDR3 region has 13 residues. Germline CDR1 reads SQVTM; CDR2 reads ANQGSEA. CDR3 coding DNA: TGCAGGGCCGGACATGGTACTAATGAAAAACTGTTTTTT. Amino acids: CRAGHGTNEKLFF.

A single count supports this clonotype. A read error may account for a junction end that differs from germline. This chain links TRBV29-1 with TRBJ1-1; D is undetermined. The germline V gene has CDR1 SQVTM and CDR2 ANQGSEA. The CDR3 contains 13 residues. The CDR3 DNA sequence: TGCTGCGTTCCGTCAGGATCGAATACTGAAGCTTTCTTT. Protein product: CCVPSGSNTEAFF.

As for this clonotype: This CDR3 is missing its conserved last phenylalanine or tryptophan, likely due to a read error. This chain uses TRBV4-1 with TRBJ2-5; perhaps D is TRBD1 or TRBD2 (7 bases each). The CDR3 is 16 amino acids. Germline CDR1 MGHRA, CDR2 YSYEKL. The V end lost 10 bases, the J end lost 1 base, and 22 bases lay between the germline ends. This CDR3 reads CANNQAGQRFQETQYV. CDR3 bases: TGCGCCAACAACCAAGCGGGACAGCGATTCCAAGAGACCCAGTACGTC.

A remark on this clonotype: The junction differs from germline at one of its ends, possibly a read error. CDR3 coding DNA: TGTGCCAGTAGCATCGACCGCGGGCAGCTGTTTTTT. This sequence encodes CASSIDRGQLFF. The V call is TRBV11-2, the J call TRBJ2-2, with a tentative D call TRBD2 (5 bases). The CDR3 contains 12 residues. The germline CDR1 and CDR2 sequences are SGHAT and FQNNGV.

This clonotype was recorded a few times. A single base separates this from a much larger clone, so it may be a read error. The chain recombines TRBV29-1 with TRBJ2-7, with 8 bases aligning to TRBD2. This CDR3 is 15 amino acids long. The germline V gene has CDR1 SQVTM and CDR2 ANQGSEA. The chain's CDR3 is CSLEVREGRGYEQYF. DNA for the CDR3: TGCAGCCTTGAAGTTCGGGAGGGAAGGGGCTACGAGCAGTACTTC.

Worth noting for this clonotype: Its ends do not fully match the called genes, so a read error is possible. This chain joins TRBV28 and TRBJ2-3; 8 positions match TRBD1. The CDR3 covers 15 residues. Germline loops: CDR1 MDHEN, CDR2 SYDVKM. CDR3 DNA sequence: TGTGTCAGCAGTTTGCAGGGGGCGCAATTTGATACGCAGTATTTT. Its protein product is CVSSLQGAQFDTQYF.

Concerning this clonotype itself: A much larger clone differs by one base, so this may be a read error. The gene calls are TRBV5-1 and TRBJ1-4; TRBD1 aligns across 9 bases. CDR1 is SGHRS and CDR2 is YFSETQ in the germline V gene. V trimming: 4 bases; J trimming: 8 bases; junction bases outside the gene matches: 9. This CDR3 contains 15 residues. The CDR3 DNA sequence: TGCGCCAGCAGCACCGGGACAGGGATGAGGGAAAAACTGTTTTTT. Protein product: CASSTGTGMREKLFF. Using reference TRBV5-1 and TRBJ1-4 for the parts outside the CDR3, the full variable domain is KAGVTQTPRYLIKTRGQQVTLSCSPISGHRSVSWYQQTPGQGLQFLFEYFSETQRNKGNFPGRFSGRQFSNSRSEMNVSTLELGDSALYLCASSTGTGMREKLFFGSGTQLSVL.

About this clonotype itself: It may be a read error: a sequence one base away is much more abundant. The genes are TRBV2 and TRBJ1-5; maybe TRBD1 (6 bases). CDR1 is SNHLY, CDR2 FYNNEI, per germline. CDR3 length: 14 amino acids. The CDR3 spells CTSSEPGVHQPQHF. CDR3 DNA: TGTACCAGCAGTGAACCAGGGGTTCATCAGCCCCAGCATTTT.

Note on this clonotype: Germline and junction disagree at one end, which may indicate a read error. Here the CDR3 reads CASSLRQVADMQYF. The CDR3 bases are TGTGCCAGCAGCCTACGACAGGTCGCAGATATGCAGTATTTT. The chain combines TRBV7-9 with TRBJ2-3; weak D call: TRBD1 (6 bases). CDR3 size: 14 residues. Germline CDR1 reads SEHNR; CDR2 reads FQNEAQ (reference sequence).

Of note for this clonotype: The germline gene is not matched at one end of the junction; a read error may be the cause. The V gene is TRBV11-2, the J gene TRBJ2-4; maybe TRBD2 (6 bases). Germline values: CDR1 SGHAT, CDR2 FQNNGV. This CDR3 spans 16 amino acids. CDR3 loop: CASSQSVRGAGKIQYF. The CDR3 DNA follows: TGCGCCAGCAGTCAGAGTGTAAGGGGCGCGGGAAAGATTCAGTACTTC.

This chain links TRBV11-1 with TRBJ2-7; 8 bases fit TRBD2. The length of the CDR3 is 12 residues. The V gene's germline CDR1 is SGHAT and CDR2 FQDESV (reference sequence). With 10 bases clipped from V and 10 bases from J, the junction kept 12 bases outside the gene matches. The DNA for the CDR3 is TGTGCCAACAGTTTAGCGGGGACTAAACAGTACTTC. Its protein is CANSLAGTKQYF.

A remark on this clonotype: No conserved phenylalanine or tryptophan ends this CDR3, so it is likely a read error. It is unclear where the CDR3 begins or ends on the DNA, so no DNA is shown, and the CDR3 is as TCRdb lists it. V is TRBV11-3 and J is TRBJ2-5; TRBD1, the table's D call, lacks a check against the DNA. Germline-derived CDR1 and CDR2 are SGHNT and YENEEA. The CDR3 contains 14 residues when both ends are counted. The CDR3 reads CASSPGTAHGTRYL.

Many counts were recorded for this clonotype. The rearrangement uses TRBV10-3 and TRBJ2-1, with TRBD2 matching over 9 bases. Trimming cost V 7 bases and J 6 bases; bases outside gene matches: 10. This CDR3 comprises 15 residues. Germline CDR1 reads ENHRY; CDR2 reads SYGVKD. The CDR3 sequence is CAINSVTSGINEQFF. The CDR3 DNA reads as TGTGCCATCAATTCAGTGACTAGCGGCATCAATGAGCAGTTCTTC.

The sample holds many counts of this clonotype. V gene TRBV4-2 combines with J gene TRBJ1-2; D gene uncertain. This CDR3 region has 15 residues. In germline, CDR1 is LGHNA, CDR2 YNFKEQ. Deletions cut 3 bases from V and 8 bases from J, with 19 bases between. Here the CDR3 reads CASSHAPGESGGYTF. The CDR3, as DNA: TGTGCCAGCAGCCATGCACCTGGGGAGTCCGGGGGCTACACCTTC.

This clonotype occurred many times. The V and J genes are TRBV19 and TRBJ2-7, with a possible D match to TRBD2 (5 bases). The CDR3 totals 13 residues. The germline V and J ends were trimmed by 5 bases and 2 bases, with 10 bases remaining between them. Germline CDR1 and CDR2: LNHDA and SQIVND (reference sequence). CDR3 sequence reads: CASSVTRAYEQYF. The CDR3 DNA sequence: TGTGCCAGTAGTGTGACGCGGGCCTACGAGCAGTACTTC. The variable domain in full, with the rest retrieved from reference TRBV19 and TRBJ2-7, is DGGITQSPKYLFRKEGQNVTLSCEQNLNHDAMYWYRQDPGQGLRLIYYSQIVNDFQKGDIAEGYSVSREKKESFPLTVTSAQKNPTAFYLCASSVTRAYEQYFGPGTRLTVT.

This clonotype was detected a few times. This may stem from a read error, because a much larger clone lies one nucleotide away. The CDR3 region has the DNA TGTGCCATCAGTGCGGGGGAGGACACTGAAGCTTTCTTT. This sequence encodes CAISAGEDTEAFF. V gene TRBV10-3 combines with J gene TRBJ1-1; D may be TRBD1 (5 bases). V lost 4 bases to trimming and J lost 3 bases, with 9 bases between them. Per germline, CDR1 ENHRY and CDR2 SYGVKD. The CDR3 is 13 amino acids.

On this clonotype itself: The junction departs from the called germline gene at one end, perhaps through a read error. This chain connects TRBV11-2 to TRBJ2-5; TRBD1 is a possible D gene (6 bases). Germline assignment: CDR1 SGHAT and CDR2 FQNNGV. This CDR3 comprises 17 residues. The DNA for the CDR3 is TGCGCCAGCAGCTTATATCAACAGGGCCTGGATCTAGAGACCCAGTACTTC. This sequence encodes CASSLYQQGLDLETQYF.

This clonotype came up many times. This chain connects TRBV6-5 to TRBJ1-3; D is uncertain. The CDR3 contains 14 residues. Trimming stripped 0 bases from V and 2 bases from J, with 5 bases between. CDR1 and CDR2 (germline): MNHEY, SVGAGI. Here the CDR3 DNA reads TGTGCCAGCAGTTACTCGTCGGCTGGAAACACCATATATTTT. It specifies CASSYSSAGNTIYF.

In regard to this clonotype: A much larger clone sits a single nucleotide away, making a read error possible. This chain uses TRBV5-6 with TRBJ2-1, with TRBD2 as a possible D gene (6 bases). The length of the CDR3 is 11 residues. Germline V gene sequence: CDR1 SGHDT, CDR2 YYEEEE. CDR3 residues: CANSFGTQGFF. The CDR3 DNA reads as TGTGCCAACAGCTTTGGGACTCAAGGGTTCTTC.

This clonotype appeared many times. V is TRBV6-5 and J is TRBJ1-5; no clear D. The germline gives CDR1 MNHEY, CDR2 SVGAGI. The CDR3 has 20 residues. Trimming stripped 0 bases from V and 2 bases from J, with 23 bases between. CDR3 nucleotide sequence: TGTGCCAGCAGTTACTCCGTTCGGAGCCTGCTCCACGAGGGCAATCAGCCCCAGCATTTT. Protein sequence: CASSYSVRSLLHEGNQPQHF.

The chain is built from TRBV12-3 or TRBV12-4 and TRBJ2-1; 8 nucleotides match TRBD2. After removal of 6 bases from V and 6 bases from J, the junction contained 13 bases not matched to a gene. The CDR3 runs 16 residues. The CDR3 DNA follows: TGTGCCAGCAGCCCCTTCGGAATAGCGGGGAGCAATGAGCAGTTCTTC. Its translation is CASSPFGIAGSNEQFF.

The chain is built from TRBV6-5 and TRBJ2-6; D is unresolved. The CDR3 consists of 14 residues. The V and J ends lost 6 bases and 6 bases respectively, with 12 bases between them. Germline lookup yields CDR1 MNHEY and CDR2 SVGAGI. The CDR3 sequence: CASRGSFEANVLTF. Written as DNA, the CDR3 is TGTGCCAGCAGAGGTAGCTTTGAGGCCAACGTCCTGACTTTC.

Concerning this clonotype: At one of its ends the junction is not consistent with the germline gene, which may arise from a read error. This chain joins TRBV5-5 and TRBJ2-7; a weak D match, TRBD1 (5 bases). Germline V gives CDR1 SGHKS, CDR2 YYEKEE (reference sequence). The CDR3 has 13 amino acids. The CDR3 protein is CANSFNPRGEQYF. As DNA, the CDR3 is TGTGCCAACAGCTTTAATCCAAGGGGAGAGCAGTACTTC.